This T cell receptor (beta chain) came from a study of blood T cells in healthy people across ages. Germline CDR1 reads SGHTA; CDR2 reads FQGNSA. V was shortened by 1 base and J by 1 base, with 7 bases between the two germline ends. CDR3 size: 14 residues. Whole-study findings and limits: The authors considered diversity estimates from one million T cells to be underestimates. It was the long-lived donors that had more naive CD4+ cells and higher diversity than aged donors.

Concerning this clonotype itself: Its antigen is still unknown.

The use of a sample-barcoded 5' primer and a J-beta primer mix characterized a second PCR of about 6 to 11 cycles. MiXCR, run by TCRdb on the 5' RACE reads, gives a single entry per CDR3 protein. The table records a few hundred thousand distinct CDR3 sequences, approximately 27% of them present only once. Healthy Caucasians from Russia aged roughly 6 to 90 served as donors. Each sample gave at least 6.5 million isolated PBMCs. Sequences were obtained from blood. J is TRBJ1-1 and V is TRBV7-2; the D is unclear. The sequence was obtained from a woman in her 70s in good health. CDR3 protein: CASSLEVSNTEAFF. The CDR3 DNA sequence: TGTGCCAGCAGCTTAGAGGTGTCGAACACTGAAGCTTTCTTT.